Following are 30 T cell receptor beta chains from one sample sequenced in a study of T cell repertoires in cytomegalovirus infection. TCRdb re-derived calls from the reads in MiXCR, one entry per CDR3 protein. Of approximately 500,000 distinct CDR3 sequences in the sample, around 11% were seen once. Sequencing was performed on PBMCs. These receptor sequences come from a human donor in good health (CMV status not recorded). Some clones in this sample may be carry-over from other donors' samples.

Ten or more counts support this clonotype. The chain joins TRBV28 to TRBJ2-4, with TRBD2 identical over 8 bases. J lost 5 bases, V lost 7 bases, and 10 bases had no gene match. CDR3 length: 15 residues. The V gene's germline CDR1 is MDHEN and CDR2 SYDVKM. For the CDR3, the DNA is TGTGCCAGCACAAGAGCGGGAGTGGGCGAAAACATTCAGTACTTC. This encodes CASTRAGVGENIQYF. Supplemented by reference TRBV28 and TRBJ2-4, the full variable domain reads DVKVTQSSRYLVKRTGEKVFLECVQDMDHENMFWYRQDPGLGLRLIYFSYDVKMKEKGDIPEGYSVSREKKERFSLILESASTNQTSMYLCASTRAGVGENIQYFGAGTRLSVL.

As regards this clonotype: An end of the junction does not agree with germline; a read error may underlie this. This chain connects TRBV28 to TRBJ1-1; no reliable D call. CDR1 and CDR2 from the germline V gene are MDHEN and SYDVKM. CDR3 size: 12 residues. Here the CDR3 reads CASSLGDTETFF. CDR3 DNA: TGTGCCAGCAGTTTGGGTGACACTGAAACTTTCTTT. Supplemented by reference TRBV28 and TRBJ1-1, the full variable domain reads DVKVTQSSRYLVKRTGEKVFLECVQDMDHENMFWYRQDPGLGLRLIYFSYDVKMKEKGDIPEGYSVSREKKERFSLILESASTNQTSMYLCASSLGDTETFFGQGTRLTVV.

This chain joins TRBV27 and TRBJ1-1; perhaps TRBD1 as D (5 bases). V lost 6 bases to trimming and J lost 0 bases, with 8 bases between them. The CDR3 covers 13 residues. Germline V gene sequence: CDR1 MNHEY, CDR2 SMNVEV (reference sequence). The chain's CDR3 is CASRGLLNTEAFF. Written as DNA, the CDR3 is TGTGCCAGCAGGGGACTGTTGAACACTGAAGCTTTCTTT.

The rearrangement links TRBV3-1 to TRBJ2-1, with TRBD2 matching over 7 bases. CDR1 and CDR2 from the germline V gene are LGHDT and YNNKEL (reference sequence). The CDR3 runs 13 residues. V dropped 2 bases and J dropped 10; count of bases not matched to a gene: 5. The CDR3 is CASSQPGTTEQFF. CDR3 DNA sequence: TGTGCCAGCAGCCAACCCGGGACTACAGAGCAGTTCTTC.

The CDR3 sequence is CASRPDRGIVNEQFF. DNA for the CDR3: TGCGCCAGCAGACCCGACAGGGGGATCGTAAATGAGCAGTTCTTC. This chain joins TRBV5-1 and TRBJ2-1; TRBD1 aligns across 9 bases. Germline CDR1 and CDR2: SGHRS and YFSETQ. The CDR3 length is 15 residues. V trimming: 5 bases; J trimming: 7 bases; junction bases outside the gene matches: 10.

This clonotype was observed at least ten times. The rearrangement uses TRBV27 and TRBJ1-6, with no clear D. This CDR3 comprises 14 residues. V was clipped by 2 bases and J by 10 bases, with 12 bases between them. The germline gives CDR1 MNHEY, CDR2 SMNVEV (reference sequence). The CDR3 reads CASSLSIESSPLHF. The CDR3 DNA reads as TGTGCCAGCAGTTTAAGCATTGAGTCCTCACCCCTCCACTTT.

The CDR3 spells CASNKGDRANTEAFF. CDR3 coding DNA: TGTGCCAGCAATAAAGGCGACAGGGCGAACACTGAAGCTTTCTTT. This chain links TRBV6-5 with TRBJ1-1; TRBD1 aligns across 7 bases. Germline CDR1 reads MNHEY; CDR2 reads SVGAGI. The junction had 9 bases not matched to a gene; V was cut back by 7 bases and J by 1 base. CDR3 length equals 15 residues.

The gene calls are TRBV20-1 and TRBJ2-1; perhaps TRBD2 as D (6 bases). Germline V gene lookup returns CDR1 DFQATT and CDR2 SNEGSKA (reference sequence). The ends were cut back, 5 bases at V and 5 bases at J, with 19 bases in the middle. The CDR3 has 15 amino acids. DNA of the CDR3: TGCAGTGCTCGGGAAGGCGGGGCGCAAAACAATGAGCAGTTCTTC. This codes for CSAREGGAQNNEQFF.

V usage is TRBV12-3 or TRBV12-4 and J usage is TRBJ2-7; TRBD1 is a possible D gene (6 bases). V was cut by 4 bases and J by 1 base, with 14 bases left in between. This CDR3 region has 15 residues. The CDR3 nucleotides are TGTGCCAGCAGTTCCACAGGGAGAGGATCCTACGAGCAGTACTTC. Its protein is CASSSTGRGSYEQYF.

This clonotype was detected many times. The J gene is TRBJ1-3, the V gene TRBV10-3; 8 nucleotides align to TRBD1. Germline CDR1 ENHRY, CDR2 SYGVKD. V was pared by 5 bases and J by 4 bases, with 4 bases of the junction left unmatched. The CDR3 consists of 14 residues. The CDR3 DNA reads TGTGCCATCAGTCCAGGGGGCTTGGGAAACACCATATATTTT. Its protein product is CAISPGGLGNTIYF.

This clonotype has at least ten counts. The rearrangement joins TRBV7-8 to TRBJ1-4; D is possibly TRBD1 (6 bases). CDR3 size: 14 residues. V dropped 6 bases and J dropped 13 bases, with 21 bases sitting between them. Germline V gene sequence: CDR1 SGHVS, CDR2 FQNEAQ. As DNA, the CDR3 is TGTGCCAGCAGTTTGAGGACAGAAATGAAATCACTGTTTTTT. Amino acids: CASSLRTEMKSLFF.

This clonotype occurred many times. The chain carries TRBV7-2 and TRBJ2-2; D is possibly TRBD2 (6 bases). Germline lookup yields CDR1 SGHTA and CDR2 FQGNSA. Trimming stripped 5 bases from V and 4 bases from J, with 20 bases between. The CDR3 runs 17 residues. The CDR3 here is CASSPRGPGLFTGELFF. CDR3 coding DNA: TGTGCCAGCAGCCCAAGGGGTCCGGGACTCTTCACCGGGGAGCTGTTTTTT.

This clonotype was counted at least ten times. The V call is TRBV10-3, the J call TRBJ1-2, with D possibly matching TRBD1 (6 bases). This CDR3 spans 15 amino acids. Germline assignment: CDR1 ENHRY and CDR2 SYGVKD. The ends were cut back, 6 bases at V and 2 bases at J, with 16 bases in the middle. This chain's CDR3 is CAIRDRSGLNYGYTF. The CDR3 coding sequence is TGTGCCATCAGAGACAGGTCGGGGTTAAACTATGGCTACACCTTC.

The rearrangement links TRBV2 to TRBJ1-5; the match to TRBD1 covers 10 bases. CDR3 length: 14 residues. The J segment lost 7 bases and the V segment lost 5 bases, leaving 5 bases of the junction unmatched. CDR1 is SNHLY, CDR2 FYNNEI, per germline. The CDR3, as DNA: TGTGCCAGCAGTCAGGGACAGGGGACCCAGCCCCAGCATTTT. This gives the protein CASSQGQGTQPQHF.

Here the CDR3 reads CASTGSGNTGELFF. In DNA, the CDR3 is TGTGCCAGTACAGGGTCGGGGAACACCGGGGAGCTGTTTTTT. The rearrangement uses TRBV19 and TRBJ2-2; maybe TRBD1 (5 bases). CDR3 length equals 14 residues. The ends were cut back, 7 bases at V and 1 base at J, with 10 bases in the middle. Germline CDR1 reads LNHDA; CDR2 reads SQIVND (reference sequence).

This clonotype showed up many times. The chain recombines TRBV7-9 with TRBJ2-7, with D perhaps TRBD2 (6 bases). Per the germline V gene, CDR1 is SEHNR and CDR2 is FQNEAQ (reference sequence). The CDR3 has 15 amino acids. Trimming stripped 5 bases from V and 3 bases from J, with 17 bases between. CDR3 sequence (DNA): TGTGCCAGCAGCCGCCACGTGACTAGTTTCTACGAGCAGTACTTC. Its translation is CASSRHVTSFYEQYF.

This clonotype was detected only a few times. This chain connects TRBV20-1 to TRBJ1-6, with 9 bases that match TRBD1. V shed 1 base, J shed 6 bases, and the junction held 10 bases outside the gene matches. CDR3 length: 17 amino acids. CDR1 DFQATT and CDR2 SNEGSKA come from the germline V gene (reference sequence). Written as DNA, the CDR3 is TGCAGTGCTAGAGTGGGAGGAGGGACAGGGAGTAATTCACCCCTCCACTTT. Its translation: CSARVGGGTGSNSPLHF.

This clonotype was seen repeatedly, ten times or more. The chain has TRBV7-3 and TRBJ2-5; D ambiguous. Trimming took 4 bases from V and 4 from J, leaving 10 bases between them. The CDR3 spans 13 residues. CDR1 is SGHTA, CDR2 FQGTGA, per germline. For the CDR3, the DNA is TGTGCCAGCAGCTCCCAGGTGGGAGAGACCCAGTACTTC. This sequence encodes CASSSQVGETQYF.

This clonotype was seen repeatedly, ten times or more. This sequence joins TRBV2 and TRBJ1-6; D uncertain. Germline V gives CDR1 SNHLY, CDR2 FYNNEI. V gave up 6 bases and J gave up 6 bases, with 12 bases separating them. The CDR3 covers 14 residues. In nucleotides, the CDR3 is TGTGCCAGCAGAGCCGGACGGGCTAATTCACCCCTCCACTTT. Its translation is CASRAGRANSPLHF.

CDR3 nucleotide sequence: TGCAGTGCAGCGGGACTAGCGGGAGGTACAGATACGCAGTATTTT. Protein sequence: CSAAGLAGGTDTQYF. The chain is built from TRBV20-1 and TRBJ2-3, with TRBD2 matching 15 bases. V lost 6 bases and J lost 3; bases outside the gene matches: 4. Looked up from germline, CDR1 is DFQATT and CDR2 is SNEGSKA (reference sequence). The CDR3 is 15 residues long.

Many counts were recorded for this clonotype. The chain joins TRBV7-8 to TRBJ1-1, with D uncertain. Germline CDR1 and CDR2: SGHVS and FQNEAQ. There are 16 residues in the CDR3. V lost 4 bases and J 2 bases, leaving 17 bases between the germline ends. The CDR3 spells CASSSTQARFNTEAFF. CDR3 sequence (DNA): TGTGCCAGCAGCTCAACTCAGGCCAGATTTAACACTGAAGCTTTCTTT. Looking up the rest from reference TRBV7-8 and TRBJ1-1 gives the full variable domain: GAGVSQSPRYKVAKRGQDVALRCDPISGHVSLFWYQQALGQGPEFLTYFQNEAQLDKSGLPSDRFFAERPEGSVSTLKIQRTQQEDSAVYLCASSSTQARFNTEAFFGQGTRLTVV.

The chain carries TRBV30 and TRBJ2-3; 8 positions agree with TRBD2. This CDR3 has 15 residues. J gave up 4 bases and V 0 bases, and 6 bases lay outside the gene matches. The germline CDR1 and CDR2 sequences are GTSNPN and SVGIG (reference sequence). The DNA for the CDR3 is TGTGCCTGGAGTGTAGGAGCGGGAGTGGCAGATACGCAGTATTTT. Protein product: CAWSVGAGVADTQYF.

This clonotype was detected many times. This chain uses TRBV5-6 with TRBJ1-2; TRBD1 aligns across 7 bases. Germline CDR1 and CDR2: SGHDT and YYEEEE. The CDR3 contains 14 residues. Losses at the gene ends were 2 bases for V and 3 bases for J; bases not matched to a gene: 4. The CDR3 DNA sequence: TGTGCCAGCAGCTTCCGGGACAGACACTATGGCTACACCTTC. Its protein is CASSFRDRHYGYTF.

This clonotype has a handful of counts. A read error may produce the germline difference seen at one junction end. J is TRBJ2-1 and V is TRBV29-1, with 10 bases that match TRBD1. The germline gives CDR1 SQVTM, CDR2 ANQGSEA. CDR3 length: 12 residues. DNA for the CDR3: TGCAGCGGTTTGACAGGGGGCGGTTTGGGGGTCTTC. This translates into CSGLTGGGLGVF.

This clonotype was seen ten or more times. Here the CDR3 reads CASSFLSGDTDTQYF. The CDR3 DNA reads TGTGCCAGCAGCTTCCTCTCGGGAGATACAGATACGCAGTATTTT. J is TRBJ2-3 and V is TRBV6-6, with a tentative D call TRBD2 (6 bases). V was clipped by 6 bases and J by 3 bases, with 16 bases between them. Germline V gene sequence: CDR1 MNHNY, CDR2 SVGAGI (reference sequence). The CDR3 is 15 amino acids.

This clonotype was recorded many times. V and J are TRBV18 and TRBJ2-1, with D possibly being TRBD1 or TRBD2 (6 bases each). V shed 3 bases and J shed 5 bases, with 20 bases lying between them. The CDR3 covers 17 residues. Per germline, CDR1 KGHSH and CDR2 LQKENI. CDR3 sequence reads: CASSPVGSGRGHNEQFF. The CDR3 DNA is TGTGCCAGCTCACCGGTGGGTAGCGGCAGGGGCCACAATGAGCAGTTCTTC.

This clonotype was found many times. The chain is built from TRBV19 and TRBJ2-4, with 7 bases lining up with TRBD2. The CDR3 spans 15 residues. The J segment lost 3 bases and the V segment lost 7 bases, leaving 9 bases of the junction unmatched. CDR1 is LNHDA, CDR2 SQIVND, per germline (reference sequence). CDR3 sequence reads: CASNPSGWGKNIQYF. CDR3 DNA sequence: TGTGCCAGTAATCCTAGCGGATGGGGCAAAAACATTCAGTACTTC.

Only a few counts were recorded for this clonotype. V and J are TRBV30 and TRBJ2-1, with D possibly matching TRBD2 (5 bases). There are 10 residues in the CDR3. Germline V gives CDR1 GTSNPN, CDR2 SVGIG (reference sequence). Trimming took off 5 bases at V and 9 bases at J, with 8 bases between the two ends. CDR3 in DNA: TGTGCCTGGGGCGAGGGTGAGCAGTTCTTC. Amino acid sequence: CAWGEGEQFF.

This clonotype was recorded many times. The chain employs TRBV5-1 and TRBJ2-3; D not resolved. CDR1 is SGHRS, CDR2 YFSETQ, per germline. This CDR3 is built from 14 residues. V lost 2 bases to trimming and J lost 5 bases, with 12 bases between them. The CDR3 loop reads CASSLSRTIDTQYF. DNA for the CDR3: TGCGCCAGCAGCTTATCCAGAACCATAGATACGCAGTATTTT.

This clonotype was counted ten times or more. This chain's CDR3 is CASSLVFLGGSFNTEAFF. In DNA form, the CDR3 reads TGTGCCAGCAGCTTAGTCTTTTTAGGTGGCAGTTTCAACACTGAAGCTTTCTTT. The V gene is TRBV7-2, the J gene TRBJ1-1, with D uncertain. Germline CDR1 reads SGHTA; CDR2 reads FQGNSA. V lost 1 base to trimming and J lost 2 bases, with 20 bases between them. The CDR3 runs 18 residues. The entire variable domain, with the rest obtained from reference TRBV7-2 and TRBJ1-1, is as follows: GAGVSQSPSNKVTEKGKDVELRCDPISGHTALYWYRQSLGQGLEFLIYFQGNSAPDKSGLPSDRFSAERTGGSVSTLTIQRTQQEDSAVYLCASSLVFLGGSFNTEAFFGQGTRLTVV.